One sample yielded the 13 T cell receptor beta chains listed below, sequenced in a study of control samples from healthy donors and cancer patients. The table came from immunoSEQ multiplex PCR; TCRdb's copy has only in-frame clones and leaves some out. Here the sample spans under 450,000 clones, 90% being singletons. Sequencing was carried out using PBMCs. These receptors were obtained from a man aged 40-49 years with head and neck cancer.

The chain has TRBV11-2 and TRBJ2-7; no reliable D call. The CDR3 loop spans 13 amino acids. Trimming removed 6 bases from V and 1 base from J, with 10 bases in between. The germline CDR1 and CDR2 sequences are SGHAT and FQNNGV. DNA for the CDR3: TGTGCCAGCAGTTTCGATACTTCCTACGAGCAGTACTTC. Its translation: CASSFDTSYEQYF.

This chain links TRBV4-1 with TRBJ2-7; D is uncertain. Germline values: CDR1 MGHRA, CDR2 YSYEKL. V was cut by 0 bases and J by 0 bases, with 18 bases left in between. The CDR3 has 18 residues. The CDR3 protein is CASSQEVIRDKSSYEQYF. The CDR3 region has the DNA TGCGCCAGCAGCCAAGAAGTGATCCGAGACAAGAGCTCCTACGAGCAGTACTTC.

V is TRBV29-1 and J is TRBJ2-5; D is possibly TRBD1 (6 bases). Germline lookup yields CDR1 SQVTM and CDR2 ANQGSEA. V lost 4 bases and J 7 bases, leaving 13 bases between the germline ends. The CDR3 consists of 12 residues. The CDR3 bases are TGCAGCGTTGGAGCCGTAGGGGGGACCCAGTACTTC. This codes for CSVGAVGGTQYF.

The chain is built from TRBV24-1 and TRBJ2-2, with 7 bases fitting TRBD1. The V gene's germline CDR1 is KGHDR and CDR2 SFDVKD. Trimming removed 3 bases from V and 7 bases from J; junction bases left unmatched: 7. There are 15 residues in the CDR3. CDR3 sequence: CATSDGDSWVGELFF. The CDR3 DNA reads TGTGCCACCAGTGATGGGGACAGTTGGGTCGGGGAGCTGTTTTTT.

J is TRBJ1-3 and V is TRBV2; D is ambiguous. Trimming took off 1 base at V and 0 bases at J, with 10 bases between the two ends. CDR1 is SNHLY, CDR2 FYNNEI, per germline. CDR3 length: 16 residues. The chain's CDR3 is CASSEGPQHSGNTIYF. The CDR3 bases are TGTGCCAGCAGTGAAGGCCCCCAGCACTCTGGAAACACCATATATTTT.

V and J are TRBV7-9 and TRBJ1-6; D is ambiguous. The germline V gene encodes CDR1 SEHNR and CDR2 FQNEAQ (reference sequence). V dropped 1 base and J dropped 6 bases, with 13 bases sitting between them. The CDR3 runs 16 residues. CDR3 sequence reads: CASSLGADYFNSPLHF. The CDR3 DNA follows: TGTGCCAGCAGCTTAGGGGCAGACTACTTTAATTCACCCCTCCACTTT.

This clone was found once. Germline and junction disagree at one end, which may indicate a read error. At the DNA level, this CDR3 is encoded by other sequences in the same sample as well. The chain employs TRBV6-5 and TRBJ2-3; D not resolved. The length of the CDR3 is 15 residues. Germline assignment: CDR1 MNHEY and CDR2 SVGAGI. The DNA for the CDR3 is TGCGCCAGCAATCCTACAGTTACTAGCACAGATACGCAGTATTTT. This codes for CASNPTVTSTDTQYF.

Written as DNA, the CDR3 is TGCGCCAGCAGCCAAGATTCTGGTTCACCCCTCCACTTT. This gives the protein CASSQDSGSPLHF. This chain connects TRBV4-3 to TRBJ1-6; D is unresolved. The CDR3 sequence is 13 residues long. V was clipped by 0 bases and J by 9 bases, with 6 bases between them. CDR1 is LGHNA and CDR2 is YSLEER in the germline V gene.

The chain employs TRBV11-2 and TRBJ2-2; 8 positions agree with TRBD1. This CDR3 contains 16 residues. Per germline, CDR1 SGHAT and CDR2 FQNNGV. Trimming removed 2 bases from V and 6 bases from J; junction bases left unmatched: 8. The chain's CDR3 is CASSLSLSRGPGELFF. The CDR3 coding sequence is TGTGCCAGCAGCTTATCTCTCAGCAGGGGGCCCGGGGAGCTGTTTTTT.

The chain joins TRBV6-1 to TRBJ2-7; D is unclear. Trimming left V 0 bases short and J 2 bases short, with 11 bases between. This CDR3 has 15 amino acids. Germline CDR1 reads MNHNS; CDR2 reads SASEGT. The CDR3 coding sequence is TGTGCCAGCAGTGAAGCGCCGGCAGGCCCCTACGAGCAGTACTTC. Translating it yields CASSEAPAGPYEQYF.

The chain is built from TRBV11-3 and TRBJ2-1; D unresolved. The V end lost 6 bases, the J end lost 1 base, and 7 bases lay between the germline ends. This CDR3 is 13 amino acids long. Germline loops: CDR1 SGHNT, CDR2 YENEEA. CDR3 DNA sequence: TGTGCCAGCAGTGGCGTATCCTACAATGAGCAGTTCTTC. This translates into CASSGVSYNEQFF.

The chain combines TRBV5-1 with TRBJ2-2, with a possible D match to TRBD2 (5 bases). Trimming cost V 6 bases and J 4 bases, with 13 bases left between them. Germline lookup yields CDR1 SGHRS and CDR2 YFSETQ. There are 14 residues in the CDR3. CDR3 residues: CASTIPGSTGELFF. In DNA form, the CDR3 reads TGCGCCAGCACCATCCCTGGGAGCACCGGGGAGCTGTTTTTT.

CDR3 sequence: CSVEPRDRGVYNEQFF. The CDR3 DNA is TGCAGCGTTGAACCCCGGGACAGGGGAGTTTACAATGAGCAGTTCTTC. V usage is TRBV29-1 and J usage is TRBJ2-1; 10 nucleotides align to TRBD1. The CDR3 loop spans 16 amino acids. V was pared by 2 bases and J by 4 bases, with 8 bases of the junction left unmatched. Germline CDR1 reads SQVTM; CDR2 reads ANQGSEA.